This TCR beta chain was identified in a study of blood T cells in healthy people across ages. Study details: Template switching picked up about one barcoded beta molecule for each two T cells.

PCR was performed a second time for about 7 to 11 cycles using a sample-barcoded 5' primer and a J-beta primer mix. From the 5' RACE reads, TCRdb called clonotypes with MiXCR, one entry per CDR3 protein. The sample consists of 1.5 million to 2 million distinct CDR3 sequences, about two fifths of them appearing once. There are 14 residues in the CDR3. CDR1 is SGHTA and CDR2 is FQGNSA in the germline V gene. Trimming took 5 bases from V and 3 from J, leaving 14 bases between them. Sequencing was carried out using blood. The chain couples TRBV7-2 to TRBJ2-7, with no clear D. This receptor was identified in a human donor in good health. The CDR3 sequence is CASSLGNADYEQYF. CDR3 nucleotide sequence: TGTGCCAGCAGCCTCGGAAACGCTGACTACGAGCAGTACTTC.